This paragraph reports one T cell receptor beta chain. The sample comes from a study of technical replicates of blood from a handful of donors. Only in-frame clones appear in the TCRdb table, and some are missing; sequencing was by immunoSEQ multiplex PCR. This table holds 65,000 to 85,000 clones, around nine tenths found once. Sequenced sample: T cells isolated from PBMCs. The TCR was taken from a human donor in good health.

CDR3 protein: CASSSAGHQETQYF. Written as DNA, the CDR3 is TGTGCCAGCAGCTCGGCGGGGCATCAAGAGACCCAGTACTTC. J is TRBJ2-5 and V is TRBV7-2; D may be TRBD2 (6 bases). The CDR3 is 14 amino acids. V gave up 4 bases and J gave up 2 bases, with 11 bases separating them. Looked up from germline, CDR1 is SGHTA and CDR2 is FQGNSA.